This section outlines one TCR beta chain sequence together with its context. Its antigen is not known. Germline V gene lookup returns CDR1 SNHLY and CDR2 FYNNEI. Germline trimming cut 7 bases from V and 0 bases from J; bases unmatched to any gene: 10. The CDR3 runs to 17 residues. Semi-nested PCR with Nested Universal Primer A followed constant-region reverse priming of full-length variable regions. TCRdb called the 5' RACE reads again in MiXCR, with one record for every CDR3 protein. This table holds about 55,000 distinct CDR3 sequences, around 21% found once. The study, taken as a whole, reports: Tumor Treg TCRs overlapped most with tumor naive CD4+ cells. Tumor memory CD4+ T cell TCR gene usage clustered with blood and lymph node memory CD4+ cells and lymph node naive CD4+ cells.

Treg sorting used a CD4+CD25+CD127-/low gate. The chain links TRBV2 to TRBJ2-1; 9 bases agree with TRBD2. The sequence derives from a female donor with breast cancer. The specimen sequenced was tumor-infiltrating Tregs sorted from the breast tumor. DNA of the CDR3: TGTGCCAGCACCCGACTAGCGGCCCTGTCCTCCTACAATGAGCAGTTCTTC. It specifies CASTRLAALSSYNEQFF.